The 26 T cell receptor beta chains presented below share a single source sample, sequenced in a study of blood T cell repertoires in COVID-19. Here immunoSEQ multiplex PCR was the method, and the copy in TCRdb shows in-frame clones only, minus some. This table has 200,000 to 250,000 clones, approximately 85% appearing once. What was sequenced was peripheral blood. These receptors originate from a woman in her 70s with COVID-19, enrolled during active disease.

The J gene is TRBJ1-5, the V gene TRBV6-2 or TRBV6-3; D is undetermined. Looked up from germline, CDR1 is MNHEY and CDR2 is SVGEGT. Between the trimmed V and J ends, which lost 0 bases and 7 bases, there was a span of 10 bases. The CDR3 has 14 amino acids. CDR3 amino acids: CASSYSLDGQPQHF. CDR3 coding DNA: TGTGCCAGCAGTTACTCACTCGACGGGCAGCCCCAGCATTTT.

The J gene is TRBJ2-5, the V gene TRBV7-8; 10 bases line up with TRBD2. The CDR3 consists of 18 residues. Trimming cost V 1 base and J 7 bases; bases outside gene matches: 15. In germline, CDR1 is SGHVS, CDR2 FQNEAQ. The CDR3 loop reads CASSLESSGSNLLGTQYF. CDR3 DNA: TGTGCCAGCAGCTTAGAGTCTAGCGGGAGCAATTTACTCGGGACCCAGTACTTC. Variable domain in full (rest from reference TRBV7-8 and TRBJ2-5): GAGVSQSPRYKVAKRGQDVALRCDPISGHVSLFWYQQALGQGPEFLTYFQNEAQLDKSGLPSDRFFAERPEGSVSTLKIQRTQQEDSAVYLCASSLESSGSNLLGTQYFGPGTRLLVL.

CDR3 amino acids: CASSYTTSGISGELFF. The CDR3 region has the DNA TGTGCCAGCAGTTACACGACTAGCGGGATATCCGGGGAGCTGTTTTTT. The chain recombines TRBV6-2 or TRBV6-3 with TRBJ2-2; 11 bases map to TRBD2. The CDR3 covers 16 residues. Germline assignment: CDR1 MNHEY and CDR2 SVGEGT. J lost 6 bases, V lost 2 bases, and 5 bases had no gene match.

This chain uses TRBV11-3 with TRBJ2-1; 8 positions match TRBD1. Germline V CDR1 and CDR2: SGHNT, YENEEA. J gave up 12 bases and V 4 bases, and 20 bases lay outside the gene matches. The CDR3 contains 17 residues. The CDR3 coding sequence is TGTGCCAGCAGCTCAGATGCCAGGGGGCGATTCGCGATAGGGCAGTTCTTC. Its protein is CASSSDARGRFAIGQFF. The full variable domain, in which reference TRBV11-3 and TRBJ2-1 provide the parts outside the CDR3, is EAGVVQSPRYKIIEKKQPVAFWCNPISGHNTLYWYLQNLGQGPELLIRYENEEAVDDSQLPKDRFSAERLKGVDSTLKIQPAELGDSAVYLCASSSDARGRFAIGQFFGPGTRLTVL.

The chain employs TRBV3-1 (or the pseudogene TRBV3-2) and TRBJ1-2, with D possibly matching TRBD1 (5 bases). CDR3 length: 14 residues. V was cut by 2 bases and J by 5 bases, with 12 bases left in between. Germline values: CDR1 LGHDT, CDR2 YNNKEL (reference sequence). CDR3 sequence: CASSQPRGTYGYTF. The CDR3 DNA is TGTGCCAGCAGCCAACCGAGAGGGACTTATGGCTACACCTTC.

The chain links TRBV24-1 to TRBJ2-3; 8 bases are a match to TRBD2. The germline gives CDR1 KGHDR, CDR2 SFDVKD. The CDR3 covers 15 residues. The J segment lost 2 bases and the V segment lost 5 bases, leaving 5 bases of the junction unmatched. CDR3 in amino acids: CATSAGGRPTDTQYF. The CDR3 DNA is TGTGCCACCAGTGCTGGCGGGAGGCCCACAGATACGCAGTATTTT.

This clone has only a few counts. The CDR3 nucleotides read TGTGCCAGCAGCCCAGGACTAGCGGGGGGGCCGCAGACCCAGTACTTC. This translates into CASSPGLAGGPQTQYF. The chain couples TRBV7-9 to TRBJ2-5; the match to TRBD2 covers 15 bases. The junction had 7 bases not matched to a gene; V was cut back by 5 bases and J by 6 bases. This CDR3 contains 16 residues. Per the germline V gene, CDR1 is SEHNR and CDR2 is FQNEAQ (reference sequence).

This sequence joins TRBV4-2 and TRBJ2-3; 7 positions agree with TRBD2. V was pared by 5 bases and J by 3 bases, with 11 bases of the junction left unmatched. CDR3 length: 16 amino acids. Germline CDR1 is LGHNA and CDR2 is YNFKEQ. The CDR3 is CASSSHPTRETDTQYF. The CDR3 DNA reads as TGTGCCAGCAGCTCCCACCCTACGCGGGAGACAGATACGCAGTATTTT.

The chain employs TRBV9 and TRBJ1-2; D is possibly TRBD1 (6 bases). This CDR3 contains 13 residues. The germline V gene has CDR1 SGDLS and CDR2 YYNGEE. V lost 0 bases and J 7 bases, leaving 10 bases between the germline ends. In DNA, the CDR3 is TGTGCCAGCAGCGTAGAACAGGGCGGTGGCTACACCTTC. This translates into CASSVEQGGGYTF.

The V call is TRBV7-2, the J call TRBJ2-3, with TRBD1 identical over 7 bases. Germline V CDR1 and CDR2: SGHTA, FQGNSA. The junction had 4 bases not matched to a gene; V was cut back by 3 bases and J by 1 base. There are 15 residues in the CDR3. The DNA for the CDR3 is TGTGCCAGCAGCTTCACAGGGGTACGCACAGATACGCAGTATTTT. Translating it yields CASSFTGVRTDTQYF.

The chain has TRBV3-1 (or the pseudogene TRBV3-2) and TRBJ2-3; D is ambiguous. CDR1 is LGHDT, CDR2 YNNKEL, per germline (reference sequence). Trimming stripped 0 bases from V and 6 bases from J, with 10 bases between. The CDR3 has 14 residues. CDR3 DNA: TGTGCCAGCAGCCAAGATCTTGGCAGGGATACGCAGTATTTT. Its translation: CASSQDLGRDTQYF.

V is TRBV6-2 or TRBV6-3 and J is TRBJ1-4; D is uncertain. V was cut by 1 base and J by 8 bases, with 11 bases left in between. This CDR3 is 14 amino acids long. Germline V gene lookup returns CDR1 MNHEY and CDR2 SVGEGT. This chain's CDR3 is CASSYLSQMEKLFF. CDR3 nucleotides: TGTGCCAGCAGTTACTTGTCACAGATGGAAAAACTGTTTTTT.

The chain has TRBV4-3 and TRBJ2-2; possibly TRBD1 for D (6 bases). V was shortened by 2 bases and J by 6 bases, with 10 bases between the two germline ends. The CDR3 has 14 residues. Germline assignment: CDR1 LGHNA and CDR2 YSLEER. The CDR3 sequence is CASSQRQGPGELFF. The CDR3 nucleotides read TGCGCCAGCAGCCAAAGGCAGGGGCCCGGGGAGCTGTTTTTT.

This clone is a singleton in its sample. The chain couples TRBV4-2 to TRBJ2-3; possibly TRBD2 for D (5 bases). CDR1 LGHNA and CDR2 YNFKEQ come from the germline V gene. The CDR3 extends over 17 amino acids. V lost 1 base to trimming and J lost 2 bases, with 16 bases between them. This CDR3 reads CASSQVPSFTDTDTQYF. The CDR3, as DNA: TGTGCCAGCAGCCAAGTTCCTAGCTTTACGGACACAGATACGCAGTATTTT.

The chain uses TRBV25-1 and TRBJ2-5, with TRBD1 matching over 8 bases. Germline V gene data show CDR1 as MGHDK and CDR2 as SYGVNS. The CDR3 loop spans 14 amino acids. V was pared by 3 bases and J by 5 bases, with 5 bases of the junction left unmatched. In DNA, the CDR3 is TGTGCCAGCAGTGACCGGACAGGGAGGGAGACCCAGTACTTC. Translated: CASSDRTGRETQYF.

This sequence joins TRBV19 and TRBJ2-1; maybe TRBD2 (6 bases). Germline V lookup: CDR1 LNHDA, CDR2 SQIVND (reference sequence). The CDR3 totals 16 residues. Between the trimmed V and J ends, which lost 6 bases and 2 bases, there was a span of 17 bases. The CDR3 spells CASRNYRDSTYNEQFF. The CDR3 coding sequence is TGTGCCAGTAGGAATTACCGGGACTCGACCTACAATGAGCAGTTCTTC.

The V call is TRBV5-6, the J call TRBJ2-3; 8 positions agree with TRBD2. The V and J ends lost 0 bases and 2 bases, in that order; junction bases with no gene match: 5. Germline assignment: CDR1 SGHDT and CDR2 YYEEEE. The length of the CDR3 is 16 residues. The CDR3 coding sequence is TGTGCCAGCAGCTTGGCGGCGGGGGGCTACACAGATACGCAGTATTTT. It is translated as CASSLAAGGYTDTQYF.

This rearrangement joins TRBV19 to TRBJ2-3; 12 bases fit TRBD2. Germline V lookup: CDR1 LNHDA, CDR2 SQIVND (reference sequence). The CDR3 spans 15 residues. The junction had 3 bases not matched to a gene; V was cut back by 4 bases and J by 4 bases. The CDR3, as DNA: TGTGCCAGTAGTAGACTAGCGGGAGCCGCAGATACGCAGTATTTT. It is translated as CASSRLAGAADTQYF.

The DNA for the CDR3 is TGTGCCAGCAGCTCCCCCCGGATGAGGGCGGTAGATACGCAGTATTTT. Residues: CASSSPRMRAVDTQYF. The chain joins TRBV11-1 to TRBJ2-3; possible D gene TRBD2, 5 bases. V lost 4 bases and J 5 bases, leaving 19 bases between the germline ends. The CDR3 covers 16 residues. Per germline, CDR1 SGHAT and CDR2 FQDESV (reference sequence).

The V and J genes are TRBV7-9 and TRBJ2-3; tentatively, D is TRBD1 (5 bases). Germline V gene data show CDR1 as SEHNR and CDR2 as FQNEAQ (reference sequence). V was trimmed by 1 base and J by 4 bases, leaving 15 bases between them. The CDR3 runs to 16 residues. The CDR3 sequence: CASSLVLAGYADTQYF. The CDR3, as DNA: TGTGCCAGCAGCTTAGTGTTGGCAGGGTATGCAGATACGCAGTATTTT.

The chain has TRBV29-1 and TRBJ2-2; 7 bases are shared with TRBD1. Germline CDR1 and CDR2: SQVTM and ANQGSEA. Trimming took 5 bases from V and 1 from J; bases not matched to a gene: 13. The CDR3 is made up of 17 amino acids. The CDR3 region is CSVPRNTGALNTGELFF. The CDR3 region has the DNA TGCAGCGTTCCTAGGAATACAGGGGCCCTGAACACCGGGGAGCTGTTTTTT.

This chain links TRBV18 with TRBJ1-1; D uncertain. The CDR3 runs 13 residues. The germline V gene encodes CDR1 KGHSH and CDR2 LQKENI. V was shortened by 5 bases and J by 1 base, with 8 bases between the two germline ends. CDR3 in DNA: TGTGCCAGCTCAGTCCGGGAGAACACTGAAGCTTTCTTT. This encodes CASSVRENTEAFF.

The chain employs TRBV24-1 and TRBJ1-2; a possible D gene is TRBD1 (5 bases). The length of the CDR3 is 14 residues. The V and J ends lost 2 bases and 1 base respectively, with 7 bases between them. Germline lookup yields CDR1 KGHDR and CDR2 SFDVKD. CDR3 loop: CATSDWRGNYGYTF. The CDR3 DNA follows: TGTGCCACCAGTGATTGGAGGGGTAACTATGGCTACACCTTC.

This sequence joins TRBV5-1 and TRBJ2-7, with 7 bases aligning to TRBD2. Germline CDR1 is SGHRS and CDR2 is YFSETQ. Trimming at V came to 5 bases and at J to 4 bases, leaving 12 bases not matched to a gene. The CDR3 contains 15 residues. The CDR3: CASRPRGGVGYEQYF. In nucleotides, the CDR3 is TGCGCCAGCAGACCCCGTGGGGGGGTGGGATACGAGCAGTACTTC.

This clone was counted once. The V call is TRBV9, the J call TRBJ2-1; 7 nucleotides align to TRBD2. The V gene end was trimmed by 4 bases and the J gene end by 3 bases; junction bases not matched to a gene: 4. The CDR3 runs 14 residues. Germline CDR1 SGDLS, CDR2 YYNGEE. CDR3 bases: TGTGCCAGCAGCCTCAGCGGGGTCTACAATGAGCAGTTCTTC. As protein: CASSLSGVYNEQFF.

This clone has only a few counts. The chain couples TRBV30 to TRBJ1-2, with D tentatively TRBD1 (5 bases). The V gene lost 5 bases and the J gene lost 7 bases, with 20 bases spanning the gap. This CDR3 spans 14 amino acids. The germline V gene encodes CDR1 GTSNPN and CDR2 SVGIG (reference sequence). CDR3 region: CAWARGLRLGGYTF. CDR3 DNA: TGTGCCTGGGCAAGGGGACTGCGGCTAGGTGGCTACACCTTC. The entire variable domain, with the rest obtained from reference TRBV30 and TRBJ1-2, is as follows: SQTIHQWPATLVQPVGSPLSLECTVEGTSNPNLYWYRQAAGRGLQLLFYSVGIGQISSEVPQNLSASRPQDRQFILSSKKLLLSDSGFYLCAWARGLRLGGYTFGSGTRLTVV.